Listed below are T cell receptor beta chains from one sample, sequenced in a study of blood T cells in healthy people across ages. TCRdb re-derived calls from the 5' RACE reads in MiXCR, one entry per CDR3 protein. The table records 710,000 or so distinct CDR3 sequences, approximately 22% of them present only once. Sequencing input: blood. The source is a man between 65 and 85 years old in good health. CDR3s include the opening cysteine and the closing phenylalanine or tryptophan. The D gene is left open where the match is weak. Clone sizes are given selectively: once, few, many, or a class where the clone is expanded.

J gene	D gene	clone size	V gene	CDR3 DNA	CDR3 protein
TRBJ2-1	TRBD2	-	TRBV6-6	TGTGCCAGCAGACCTAGCGGGGGGGCCGCTGAGCAGTTCTTC	CASRPSGGAAEQFF
TRBJ1-2	-	-	TRBV5-1	TGCGCCAGCAGCTTAGGGACGGACTTTGACTATGGCTACACCTTC	CASSLGTDFDYGYTF
TRBJ2-6	-	-	TRBV4-1	TGCGCCAGCAGCCAAGGTCATAGTGCTGGGGCCAACGTCCTGACTTTC	CASSQGHSAGANVLTF
TRBJ2-1	TRBD2	-	TRBV4-3	TGCGCCAGCAGCCAAGAAGGGACTAGCGGGAGGTATGAGCAGTTCTTC	CASSQEGTSGRYEQFF
TRBJ2-7	TRBD1	many	TRBV12-3/TRBV12-4	TGTGCCAGCAGGGACAGGTACGAGCAGTACTTC	CASRDRYEQYF
TRBJ2-5	TRBD2	-	TRBV6-6	TGTGCCAGCAGCACAGCGGGAGCCGGAGAGACCCAGTACTTC	CASSTAGAGETQYF
TRBJ1-6	-	-	TRBV5-8	TGTGCCAGCAGCAAAGGACAGACCTATAATTCACCCCTCCACTTT	CASSKGQTYNSPLHF
TRBJ1-4	TRBD1	-	TRBV5-5	TGTGCCAGCAGCCTAAAGGGGGCGCATGATGAAAAACTGTTTTTT	CASSLKGAHDEKLFF
TRBJ1-4	-	-	TRBV20-1	TGCAGTGCGGCGCAGGGAGGAAGCTCTAATGAAAAACTGTTTTTT	CSAAQGGSSNEKLFF
TRBJ1-1	-	-	TRBV28	TGTGCCAGCAGTCAACCCGGAGGGGGTGAAGCTTTCTTT	CASSQPGGGEAFF
TRBJ2-1	-	-	TRBV6-2/TRBV6-3	TGTGCCAGCAGATATAACAATGAGCAGTTCTTC	CASRYNNEQFF
TRBJ2-2	TRBD1	once	TRBV6-2/TRBV6-3	TGTGCCAGCAGTTACTCCCTGGGACAGGTCTTTCCCGGGGAGCTGTTTTTT	CASSYSLGQVFPGELFF
TRBJ2-7	-	-	TRBV4-2	TGTGCCAGCAGCCAAGTAAGGTGGGACGAGCAGTACTTC	CASSQVRWDEQYF
TRBJ1-1	-	few	TRBV12-3/TRBV12-4	TGTGCCAGCATGACCCCGAACACTGAAGCTTTCTTT	CASMTPNTEAFF
TRBJ2-5	-	once	TRBV15	TGTGCCACCAGCAGAGCCTTTACAGGGAATGAGACCCAGTACTTC	CATSRAFTGNETQYF
TRBJ1-1	-	-	TRBV20-1	TGCAGTGCTAGAGATGTCAGGGTAGTCACTGAAGCTTTCTTT	CSARDVRVVTEAFF
TRBJ1-5	-	-	TRBV6-2/TRBV6-3	TGTGCCAGCAGTTACTCTCTGGGGGGACCCAATTTTCAGCCCCAGCATTTT	CASSYSLGGPNFQPQHF
TRBJ2-5	TRBD2	-	TRBV20-1	TGCAGTGCCCACCCTCCGGGACTAGGGATGGAGACCCAGTACTTC	CSAHPPGLGMETQYF
TRBJ2-3	TRBD2	few	TRBV6-5	TGTGCCAGCAGCTGGACTAGCGGGAGGTTGGATACGCAGTATTTT	CASSWTSGRLDTQYF
TRBJ2-7	-	few	TRBV14	TGTGCCAGCAGCCAAGGTACCTGGGGCTACGAGCAGTACTTC	CASSQGTWGYEQYF
TRBJ1-5	-	few	TRBV2	TGTGCCAGCACTTTGGGGGGGATAGTCCAGCCCCAGCATTTT	CASTLGGIVQPQHF
TRBJ2-7	TRBD2	-	TRBV29-1	TGCAGCGTTGAAGCGACTAGCGGGGGTTACGAGCAGTACTTC	CSVEATSGGYEQYF
TRBJ2-7	-	-	TRBV28	TGTGCCAGCAGGGGCTCGAACGGGGGCTACGAGCAGTACTTC	CASRGSNGGYEQYF
TRBJ2-1	TRBD2	-	TRBV3-1	TGTGCCAGCAGCCAAGATCTTCGTCTAGCGGGGGGGCAGGAGCAGTTCTTC	CASSQDLRLAGGQEQFF
TRBJ2-7	-	few	TRBV6-1	TGTGCCAGCAGTGGAGTAGCTGGCACCTACGAGCAGTACTTC	CASSGVAGTYEQYF
TRBJ1-5	-	few	TRBV11-2	TGTGCCAGCAGCCCCGTGATGATTGTCAGCAATCAGCCCCAGCATTTT	CASSPVMIVSNQPQHF
TRBJ2-5	-	-	TRBV14	TGTGCCAGCAGCTCCCGAGTGGAGACCCAGTACTTC	CASSSRVETQYF
TRBJ1-4	TRBD1	-	TRBV29-1	TGCAGCGTGGTGGACAGGGCTAATGAAAAACTGTTTTTT	CSVVDRANEKLFF
TRBJ2-7	TRBD2	-	TRBV20-1	TGCAGTGCTAGAGACCCCAAAGCGGGGGTATACGAGCAGTACTTC	CSARDPKAGVYEQYF
TRBJ1-4	-	-	TRBV5-6	TGTGCCAGCAGCTTGGTAGGGGAGGATTATAATGAAAAACTGTTTTTT	CASSLVGEDYNEKLFF
TRBJ2-3	TRBD1	few	TRBV15	TGTGCCACCAGCAGAGATCGGCCAGGGGGTACAGATACGCAGTATTTT	CATSRDRPGGTDTQYF
TRBJ1-4	-	-	TRBV5-1	TGCGCCAGCAGCCCCGGGACCTGGGACGAAAAACTGTTTTTT	CASSPGTWDEKLFF
TRBJ2-1	TRBD2	-	TRBV14	TGTGCCAGCAGCCAAGAGGAGGGGCGGGGGATCTACAATGAGCAGTTCTTC	CASSQEEGRGIYNEQFF
TRBJ1-1	-	-	TRBV20-1	TGCAGTGCTTACAAGGGGAACACTGAAGCTTTCTTT	CSAYKGNTEAFF
TRBJ1-6	-	many	TRBV7-9	TGTGCCAGCAGCAAACAGGGACCGACTAATTCACCCCTCCACTTT	CASSKQGPTNSPLHF
TRBJ2-1	TRBD2	few	TRBV3-1	TGTGCCAGCAGCCAACTAGCGGGAGGGTCGCCCTACAATGAGCAGTTCTTC	CASSQLAGGSPYNEQFF
TRBJ2-1	TRBD2	few	TRBV3-1	TGTGCCAGCAGTTCCAGACTAGCGGGGAGCTCCTACAATGAGCAGTTCTTC	CASSSRLAGSSYNEQFF